The 22 T cell receptor beta chains given below trace back to one sample, sequenced in a study of cytomegalovirus exposure and HLA in healthy donors. This PCR relied on a set of 60 Vbeta primers and 13 Jbeta primers. Assay: immunoSEQ multiplex PCR; the TCRdb copy retains only in-frame clones and omits some. Of 90,000 to 140,000 clones in the sample, 13% to 15% were seen once. Sequencing was carried out using PBMCs. Every receptor here comes from a female donor in good health and CMV-seronegative.

A few counts support this clone. This chain links TRBV6-1 with TRBJ2-7; D might be TRBD2 (6 bases). The V end lost 7 bases, the J end lost 6 bases, and 19 bases lay between the germline ends. Germline loops: CDR1 MNHNS, CDR2 SASEGT. This CDR3 comprises 14 residues. Here the CDR3 DNA reads TGTGCCAGCACCCAAGGGACCGTCGGGGGCGAGCAGTACTTC. Amino acid sequence: CASTQGTVGGEQYF.

This clone was counted a few times. At one end the junction does not follow the germline gene, possibly because of a read error. The V and J genes are TRBV6-5 and TRBJ2-1, with 11 bases identical to TRBD2. The germline V gene has CDR1 MNHEY and CDR2 SVGAGI. The CDR3 spans 16 residues. CDR3 coding DNA: TGTGCCAGCAGATACTTAGCGGGAGGGTCCTACAATGAGCAGTTCTTC. It specifies CASRYLAGGSYNEQFF.

This clone was detected a few times. The chain carries TRBV5-1 and TRBJ2-3; D ambiguous. V was pared by 2 bases and J by 6 bases, with 7 bases between. The CDR3 covers 12 residues. Germline CDR1 and CDR2: SGHRS and YFSETQ. CDR3 sequence (DNA): TGCGCCAGCAGCTTCCCGCGCGATACGCAGTATTTT. It specifies CASSFPRDTQYF.

This clone has just a few counts. No conserved phenylalanine or tryptophan ends this CDR3, so it is likely a read error. J is TRBJ1-1 and V is TRBV6-5; 7 bases fit TRBD1. Germline V lookup: CDR1 MNHEY, CDR2 SVGAGI. Losses at the gene ends were 3 bases for V and 3 bases for J; bases not matched to a gene: 7. This CDR3 region has 15 residues. The CDR3 DNA sequence: TGTGCCAGCAGTTATAGGGGTAGGGGGCACACTGAAGCTTTCGTT. It specifies CASSYRGRGHTEAFV.

This clone turned up a few times. J is TRBJ1-1 and V is TRBV4-3; unclear D gene. CDR1 is LGHNA, CDR2 YSLEER, per germline. This CDR3 has 14 amino acids. V was cut by 4 bases and J by 1 base, with 10 bases left in between. The CDR3 reads CASSLYHGNTEAFF. As DNA, the CDR3 is TGCGCCAGCAGCCTCTATCACGGGAACACTGAAGCTTTCTTT.

This chain joins TRBV2 and TRBJ2-2, with D possibly TRBD2 on 6 matching bases. The CDR3 is 14 amino acids. V shed 8 bases and J shed 4 bases, with 14 bases lying between them. CDR1 is SNHLY and CDR2 is FYNNEI in the germline V gene. CDR3 nucleotides: TGTGCCAGCCATGGGACTGGAGGCACCGGGGAGCTGTTTTTT. Amino acid sequence: CASHGTGGTGELFF.

V usage is TRBV6-1 and J usage is TRBJ1-2; TRBD1 matches 8 bases. The ends lost 4 bases at V and 7 bases at J; junction bases unmatched: 14. CDR3 length equals 16 residues. Germline values: CDR1 MNHNS, CDR2 SASEGT. This chain's CDR3 is CASSVSGGGYSIGYTF. DNA of the CDR3: TGTGCCAGCAGTGTGTCAGGGGGCGGGTATTCGATTGGCTACACCTTC.

The CDR3 nucleotides are TGTGCCAGCTCACCCCAACACGCAGGGGGAAACACTGAAGCTTTCTTT. It is translated as CASSPQHAGGNTEAFF. V is TRBV18 and J is TRBJ1-1; 7 bases line up with TRBD1. The J segment lost 2 bases and the V segment lost 3 bases, leaving 9 bases of the junction unmatched. This CDR3 is 16 amino acids long. CDR1 and CDR2 from the germline V gene are KGHSH and LQKENI.

The V call is TRBV7-8, the J call TRBJ2-3; D gene ambiguous. The V gene lost 2 bases and the J gene lost 5 bases, with 8 bases spanning the gap. There are 13 residues in the CDR3. Germline lookup yields CDR1 SGHVS and CDR2 FQNEAQ. The CDR3 nucleotides read TGTGCCAGCAGCTTATTTCCCGGAGATACGCAGTATTTT. This translates into CASSLFPGDTQYF.

This sequence joins TRBV5-1 and TRBJ2-3; D may be TRBD1 (5 bases). This CDR3 spans 15 amino acids. V was shortened by 0 bases and J by 2 bases, with 10 bases between the two germline ends. CDR1 SGHRS and CDR2 YFSETQ come from the germline V gene. The CDR3 DNA sequence: TGCGCCAGCAGCTTGGAACAGGCTAACACAGATACGCAGTATTTT. Translated: CASSLEQANTDTQYF.

This clone showed up just a few times. V gene TRBV28 combines with J gene TRBJ1-2; D unresolved. Germline values: CDR1 MDHEN, CDR2 SYDVKM. V shed 5 bases and J shed 5 bases, with 3 bases lying between them. The CDR3 spans 10 residues. The CDR3 DNA follows: TGTGCCAGCAGTCATTATGGCTACACCTTC. This translates into CASSHYGYTF.

This clone was picked up one time. The CDR3 nucleotides are TGCGCCAGCAGCCAAGATACAGGGTGGGTCCGCGAGCAGTACTTC. This translates into CASSQDTGWVREQYF. This chain uses TRBV4-3 with TRBJ2-7; D may be TRBD1 (6 bases). The germline V gene encodes CDR1 LGHNA and CDR2 YSLEER. The CDR3 spans 15 residues. V lost 0 bases, J lost 6 bases, and 15 bases lay in between.

This clone showed up just a few times. This chain uses TRBV27 with TRBJ2-7; TRBD1 is a possible D gene (6 bases). The CDR3 is 15 amino acids. Germline values: CDR1 MNHEY, CDR2 SMNVEV (reference sequence). V lost 6 bases to trimming and J lost 0 bases, with 15 bases between them. The CDR3 coding sequence is TGTGCCAGCAGAACCGGGGACACCCGCTCCTACGAGCAGTACTTC. It codes for CASRTGDTRSYEQYF.

The chain is built from TRBV7-2 and TRBJ2-1; 8 nucleotides match TRBD2. CDR1 and CDR2 (germline): SGHTA, FQGNSA. V lost 5 bases, J lost 1 base, and 4 bases stayed unmatched. The CDR3 totals 15 residues. CDR3 sequence reads: CASSQSGRSYNEQFF. The CDR3 region has the DNA TGTGCCAGCAGCCAAAGCGGGAGATCCTACAATGAGCAGTTCTTC. The full variable domain, with the rest looked up from reference TRBV7-2 and TRBJ2-1, is GAGVSQSPSNKVTEKGKDVELRCDPISGHTALYWYRQSLGQGLEFLIYFQGNSAPDKSGLPSDRFSAERTGGSVSTLTIQRTQQEDSAVYLCASSQSGRSYNEQFFGPGTRLTVL.

The chain has TRBV6-6 and TRBJ2-7; 7 nucleotides align to TRBD2. The length of the CDR3 is 14 residues. Germline trimming cut 2 bases from V and 6 bases from J; bases unmatched to any gene: 7. Germline lookup yields CDR1 MNHNY and CDR2 SVGAGI (reference sequence). Written as DNA, the CDR3 is TGTGCCAGCAGTTACGGGGGGGGAAGAGTCGAGCAGTACTTC. Translating gives CASSYGGGRVEQYF.

This clone showed up just a few times. The CDR3 region has the DNA TGTGCCAGCAGGTCGACAGATCCGAACACCGGGGAGCTGTTTTTT. Residues: CASRSTDPNTGELFF. The V and J genes are TRBV5-6 and TRBJ2-2, with D possibly matching TRBD1 (5 bases). The CDR3 runs to 15 residues. V was shortened by 5 bases and J by 0 bases, with 11 bases between the two germline ends. The germline V gene has CDR1 SGHDT and CDR2 YYEEEE.

The rearrangement joins TRBV7-8 to TRBJ1-5; 7 bases agree with TRBD1. Germline V lookup: CDR1 SGHVS, CDR2 FQNEAQ. V shed 4 bases, J shed 7 bases, and the junction held 4 bases outside the gene matches. This CDR3 is built from 13 residues. The CDR3 loop is CASSSGGLQPQHF. The CDR3 DNA is TGTGCCAGCAGCTCAGGGGGTCTACAGCCCCAGCATTTT.

This clone was counted a few times. The gene calls are TRBV30 and TRBJ1-3; D gene unclear. V lost 5 bases and J lost 1, with 9 bases in between. Germline loops: CDR1 GTSNPN, CDR2 SVGIG (reference sequence). CDR3 length equals 13 residues. This CDR3 is CAWLGWSGNTIYF. DNA for the CDR3: TGTGCCTGGCTCGGTTGGTCTGGAAACACCATATATTTT.

This clone has a handful of counts. The gene calls are TRBV25-1 and TRBJ2-1; 7 nucleotides match TRBD2. The V segment lost 6 bases and the J segment 2 bases; nucleotides outside the gene matches: 13. The CDR3 totals 17 residues. CDR1 and CDR2 (germline): MGHDK, SYGVNS. The CDR3 spells CASSKLATASTYNEQFF. The CDR3 DNA reads as TGTGCCAGCAGCAAACTAGCGACCGCTTCCACCTACAATGAGCAGTTCTTC. The full variable domain, completed using reference TRBV25-1 and TRBJ2-1, is EADIYQTPRYLVIGTGKKITLECSQTMGHDKMYWYQQDPGMELHLIHYSYGVNSTEKGDLSSESTVSRIRTEHFPLTLESARPSHTSQYLCASSKLATASTYNEQFFGPGTRLTVL.

The chain has TRBV21-1 and TRBJ2-7; TRBD1 was called by the table and not checked on the DNA. TRBV21-1 is deemed a pseudogene. The CDR3 sequence is 13 residues long. CDR3 sequence (DNA): TGTGCCAGCAGCAAAGACCAGGGCGACGAGCAGTACTTC. Its protein product is CASSKDQGDEQYF.

The chain is built from TRBV5-4 and TRBJ2-7; 7 bases match TRBD2. The germline V gene has CDR1 SGHNT and CDR2 YYREEE (reference sequence). The length of the CDR3 is 16 residues. The V segment lost 2 bases and the J segment 0 bases; nucleotides outside the gene matches: 8. CDR3: CASSFGERDFSYEQYF. The DNA of the CDR3 is TGTGCCAGCAGCTTTGGTGAGCGGGACTTCTCCTACGAGCAGTACTTC.

The chain uses TRBV9 and TRBJ2-7; D is unclear. The CDR3 consists of 14 residues. The V end lost 4 bases, the J end lost 0 bases, and 11 bases lay between the germline ends. Germline CDR1 is SGDLS and CDR2 is YYNGEE. CDR3: CASSPSHSSYEQYF. The CDR3 DNA sequence: TGTGCCAGCAGCCCCAGCCACAGCTCCTACGAGCAGTACTTC. Full variable domain (remainder filled in from reference TRBV9 and TRBJ2-7): DSGVTQTPKHLITATGQRVTLRCSPRSGDLSVYWYQQSLDQGLQFLIQYYNGEERAKGNILERFSAQQFPDLHSELNLSSLELGDSALYFCASSPSHSSYEQYFGPGTRLTVT.